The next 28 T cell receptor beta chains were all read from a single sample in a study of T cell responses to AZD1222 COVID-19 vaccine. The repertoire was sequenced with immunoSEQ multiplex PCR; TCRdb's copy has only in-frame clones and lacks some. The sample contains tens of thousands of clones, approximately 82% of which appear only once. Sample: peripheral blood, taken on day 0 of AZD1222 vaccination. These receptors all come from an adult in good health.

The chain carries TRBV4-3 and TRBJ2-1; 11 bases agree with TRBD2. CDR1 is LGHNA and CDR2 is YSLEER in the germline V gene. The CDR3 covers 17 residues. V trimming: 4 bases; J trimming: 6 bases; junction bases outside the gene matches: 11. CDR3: CASSPNPTSGTINEQFF. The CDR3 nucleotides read TGCGCCAGCAGCCCAAACCCGACTAGCGGGACGATCAATGAGCAGTTCTTC.

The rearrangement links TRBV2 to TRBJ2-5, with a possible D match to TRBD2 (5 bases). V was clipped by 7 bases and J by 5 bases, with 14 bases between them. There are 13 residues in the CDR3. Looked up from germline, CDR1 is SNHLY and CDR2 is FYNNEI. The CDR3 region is CASIRAVGETQYF. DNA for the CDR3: TGTGCCAGCATTCGAGCGGTAGGGGAGACCCAGTACTTC.

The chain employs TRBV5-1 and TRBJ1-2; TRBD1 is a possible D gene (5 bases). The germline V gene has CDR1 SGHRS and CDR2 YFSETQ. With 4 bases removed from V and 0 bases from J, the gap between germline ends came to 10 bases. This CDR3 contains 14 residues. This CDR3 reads CASSLPGANYGYTF. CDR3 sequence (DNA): TGCGCCAGCAGCCTACCGGGGGCTAACTATGGCTACACCTTC. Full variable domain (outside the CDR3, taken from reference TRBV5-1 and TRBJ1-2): KAGVTQTPRYLIKTRGQQVTLSCSPISGHRSVSWYQQTPGQGLQFLFEYFSETQRNKGNFPGRFSGRQFSNSRSEMNVSTLELGDSALYLCASSLPGANYGYTFGSGTRLTVV.

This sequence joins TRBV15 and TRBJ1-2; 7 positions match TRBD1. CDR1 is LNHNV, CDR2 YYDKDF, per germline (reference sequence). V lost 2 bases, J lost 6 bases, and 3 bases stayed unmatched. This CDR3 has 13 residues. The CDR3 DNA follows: TGTGCCACCAGCAGATTAGACAGGGATGGCTACACCTTC. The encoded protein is CATSRLDRDGYTF.

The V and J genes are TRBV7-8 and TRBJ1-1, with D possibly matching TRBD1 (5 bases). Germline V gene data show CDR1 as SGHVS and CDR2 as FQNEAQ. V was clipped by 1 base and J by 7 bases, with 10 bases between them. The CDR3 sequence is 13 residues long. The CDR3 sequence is CASSLGGIDEAFF. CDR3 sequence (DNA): TGTGCCAGCAGCTTAGGGGGCATTGATGAAGCTTTCTTT.

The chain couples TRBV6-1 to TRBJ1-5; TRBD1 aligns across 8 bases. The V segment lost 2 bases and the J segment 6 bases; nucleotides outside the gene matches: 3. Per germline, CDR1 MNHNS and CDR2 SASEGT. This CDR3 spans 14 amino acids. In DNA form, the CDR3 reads TGTGCCAGCAGTGAACAGGGGGCGGGTCAGCCCCAGCATTTT. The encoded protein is CASSEQGAGQPQHF.

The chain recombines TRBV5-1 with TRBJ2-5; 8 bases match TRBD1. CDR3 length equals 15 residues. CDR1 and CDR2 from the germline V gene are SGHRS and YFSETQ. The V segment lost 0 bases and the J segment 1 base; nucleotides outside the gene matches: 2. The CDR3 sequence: CASSLAGTGQETQYF. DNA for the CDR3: TGCGCCAGCAGCTTGGCCGGGACAGGCCAAGAGACCCAGTACTTC.

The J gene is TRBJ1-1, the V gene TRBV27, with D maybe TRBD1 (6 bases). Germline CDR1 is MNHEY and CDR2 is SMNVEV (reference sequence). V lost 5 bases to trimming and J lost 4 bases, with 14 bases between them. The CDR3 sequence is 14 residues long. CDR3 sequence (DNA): TGTGCCAGCAGTCCCCCAGGGGTAACCACTGAAGCTTTCTTT. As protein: CASSPPGVTTEAFF.

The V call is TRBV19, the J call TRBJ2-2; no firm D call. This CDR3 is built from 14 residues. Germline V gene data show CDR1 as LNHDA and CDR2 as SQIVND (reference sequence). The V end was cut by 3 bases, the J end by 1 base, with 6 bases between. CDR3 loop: CASSIWENTGELFF. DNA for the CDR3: TGTGCCAGTAGTATCTGGGAGAACACCGGGGAGCTGTTTTTT.

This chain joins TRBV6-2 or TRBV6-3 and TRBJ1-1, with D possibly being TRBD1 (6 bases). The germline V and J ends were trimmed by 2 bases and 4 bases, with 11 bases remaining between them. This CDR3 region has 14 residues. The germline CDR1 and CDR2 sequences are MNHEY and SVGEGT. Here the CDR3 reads CASSYRGYGTEAFF. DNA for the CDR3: TGTGCCAGCAGTTACAGGGGGTACGGCACTGAAGCTTTCTTT.

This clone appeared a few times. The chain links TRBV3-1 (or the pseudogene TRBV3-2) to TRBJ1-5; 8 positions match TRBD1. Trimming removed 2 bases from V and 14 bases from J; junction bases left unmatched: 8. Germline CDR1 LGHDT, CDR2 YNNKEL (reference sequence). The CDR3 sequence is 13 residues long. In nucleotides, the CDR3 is TGTGCCAGCAGCCAAAGCGCGACAGGGGCGAAGCATTTT. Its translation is CASSQSATGAKHF.

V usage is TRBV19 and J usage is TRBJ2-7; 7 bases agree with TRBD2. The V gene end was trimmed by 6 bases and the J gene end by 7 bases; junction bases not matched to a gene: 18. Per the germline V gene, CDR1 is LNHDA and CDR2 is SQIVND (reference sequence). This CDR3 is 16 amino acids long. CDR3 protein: CASSPQVGSGKGEQYF. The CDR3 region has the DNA TGTGCCAGTAGCCCACAGGTGGGAAGCGGGAAAGGAGAGCAGTACTTC.

In nucleotides, the CDR3 is TGTGCCAGCAGCTTAGTCCCCGGACTGAACACTGAAGCTTTCTTT. The encoded protein is CASSLVPGLNTEAFF. V gene TRBV7-9 combines with J gene TRBJ1-1; no definite D call. Germline lookup yields CDR1 SEHNR and CDR2 FQNEAQ (reference sequence). The CDR3 contains 15 residues. V shed 1 base and J shed 0 bases, with 9 bases lying between them.

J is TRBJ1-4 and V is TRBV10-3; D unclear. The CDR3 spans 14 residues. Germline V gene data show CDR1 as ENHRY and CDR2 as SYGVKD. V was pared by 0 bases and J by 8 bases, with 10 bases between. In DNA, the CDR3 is TGTGCCATCAGTGAGTCCGGGGTGCAGGAAAAACTGTTTTTT. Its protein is CAISESGVQEKLFF.

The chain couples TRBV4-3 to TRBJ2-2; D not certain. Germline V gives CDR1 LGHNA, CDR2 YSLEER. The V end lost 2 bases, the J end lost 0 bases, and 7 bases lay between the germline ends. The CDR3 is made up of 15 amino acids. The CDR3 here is CASSQHGANTGELFF. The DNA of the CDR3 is TGCGCCAGCAGCCAACACGGAGCGAACACCGGGGAGCTGTTTTTT.

The DNA for the CDR3 is TGTGCCCCCGGACAGGGCCATAACGAGCAGTACTTC. Encoded protein: CAPGQGHNEQYF. The chain uses TRBV5-3 and TRBJ2-7; 8 bases match TRBD1. TRBV5-3 is an ORF, with its function uncertain. Trimming at V came to 10 bases and at J to 5 bases, leaving 8 bases not matched to a gene. This CDR3 comprises 12 residues.

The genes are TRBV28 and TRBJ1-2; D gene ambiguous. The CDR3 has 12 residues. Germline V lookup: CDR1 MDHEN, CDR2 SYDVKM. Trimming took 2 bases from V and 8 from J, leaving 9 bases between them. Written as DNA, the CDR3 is TGTGCCAGCAGTTTACGGGGATGGGGCTACACCTTC. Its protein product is CASSLRGWGYTF.

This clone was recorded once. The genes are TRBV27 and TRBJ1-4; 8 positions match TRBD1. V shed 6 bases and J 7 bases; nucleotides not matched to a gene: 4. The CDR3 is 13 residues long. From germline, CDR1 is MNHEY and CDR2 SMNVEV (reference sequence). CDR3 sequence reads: CASRKQGGEKLFF. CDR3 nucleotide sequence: TGTGCCAGCAGAAAACAGGGGGGTGAAAAACTGTTTTTT.

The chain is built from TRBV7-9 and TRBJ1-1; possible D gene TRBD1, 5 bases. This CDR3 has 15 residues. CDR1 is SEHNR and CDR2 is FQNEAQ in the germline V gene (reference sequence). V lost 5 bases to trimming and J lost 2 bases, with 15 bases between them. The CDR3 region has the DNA TGTGCCAGCAGCCCCCGACAGCCCACCAACACTGAAGCTTTCTTT. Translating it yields CASSPRQPTNTEAFF.

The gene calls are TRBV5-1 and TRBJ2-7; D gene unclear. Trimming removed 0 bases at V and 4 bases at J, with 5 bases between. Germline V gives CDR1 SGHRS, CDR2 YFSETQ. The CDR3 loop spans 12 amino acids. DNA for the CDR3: TGCGCCAGCAGCTTGGTCTGGTACGAGCAGTACTTC. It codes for CASSLVWYEQYF.

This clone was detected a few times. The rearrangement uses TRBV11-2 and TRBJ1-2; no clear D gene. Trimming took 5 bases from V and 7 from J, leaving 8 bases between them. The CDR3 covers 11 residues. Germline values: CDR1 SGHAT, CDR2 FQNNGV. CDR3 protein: CASSTGFGYTF. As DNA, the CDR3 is TGTGCCAGCAGCACTGGGTTTGGCTACACCTTC.

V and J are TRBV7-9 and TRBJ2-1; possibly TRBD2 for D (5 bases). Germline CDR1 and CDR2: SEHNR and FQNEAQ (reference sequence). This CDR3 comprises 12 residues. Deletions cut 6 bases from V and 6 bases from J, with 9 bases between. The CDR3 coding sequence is TGTGCCAGCAGGAAGGACTCCAATGAGCAGTTCTTC. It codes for CASRKDSNEQFF.

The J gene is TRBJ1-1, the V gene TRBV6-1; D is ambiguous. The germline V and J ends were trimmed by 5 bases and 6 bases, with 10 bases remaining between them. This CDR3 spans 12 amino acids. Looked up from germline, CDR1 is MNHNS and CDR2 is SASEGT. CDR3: CASSSTTPEAFF. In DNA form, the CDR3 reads TGTGCCAGCAGTTCTACGACACCTGAAGCTTTCTTT.

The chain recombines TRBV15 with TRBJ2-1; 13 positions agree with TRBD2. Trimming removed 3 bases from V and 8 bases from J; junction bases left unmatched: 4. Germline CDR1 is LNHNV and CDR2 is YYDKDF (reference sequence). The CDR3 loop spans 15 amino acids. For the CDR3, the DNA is TGTGCCACCAGCAGCGGACTAGCGGGAGCCTATGAGCAGTTCTTC. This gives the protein CATSSGLAGAYEQFF.

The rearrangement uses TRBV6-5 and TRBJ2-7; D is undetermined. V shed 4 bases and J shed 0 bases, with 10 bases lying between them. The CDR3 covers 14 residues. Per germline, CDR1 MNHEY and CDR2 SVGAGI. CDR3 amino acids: CASSLALSSYEQYV. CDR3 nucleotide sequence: TGTGCCAGCAGTTTGGCGCTGAGCTCCTACGAGCAGTACGTC.

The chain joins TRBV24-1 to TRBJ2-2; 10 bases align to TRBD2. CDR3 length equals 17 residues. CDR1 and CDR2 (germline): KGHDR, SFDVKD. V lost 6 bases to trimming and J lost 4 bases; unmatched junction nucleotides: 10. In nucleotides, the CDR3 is TGTGCCACCAGTAGGGCCAGCGGGAGGGCCCTCACCGGGGAGCTGTTTTTT. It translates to CATSRASGRALTGELFF.

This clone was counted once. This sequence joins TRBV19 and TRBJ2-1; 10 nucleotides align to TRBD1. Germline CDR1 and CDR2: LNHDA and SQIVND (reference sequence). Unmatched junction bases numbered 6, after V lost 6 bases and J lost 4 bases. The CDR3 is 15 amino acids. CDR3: CASSRDRGNYNEQFF. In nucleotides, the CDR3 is TGTGCCAGTAGCCGGGACAGGGGAAATTACAATGAGCAGTTCTTC. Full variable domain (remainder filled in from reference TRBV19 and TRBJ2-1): DGGITQSPKYLFRKEGQNVTLSCEQNLNHDAMYWYRQDPGQGLRLIYYSQIVNDFQKGDIAEGYSVSREKKESFPLTVTSAQKNPTAFYLCASSRDRGNYNEQFFGPGTRLTVL.

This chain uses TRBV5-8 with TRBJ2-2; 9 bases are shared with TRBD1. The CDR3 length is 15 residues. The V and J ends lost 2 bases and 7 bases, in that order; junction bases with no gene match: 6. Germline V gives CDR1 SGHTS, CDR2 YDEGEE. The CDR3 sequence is CASSLGQGYSGELFF. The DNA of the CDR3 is TGTGCCAGCAGCTTAGGACAGGGGTACAGCGGGGAGCTGTTTTTT.